Listed below are T cell receptor beta chains from one sample, sequenced in a study of CD8+CD57+ T cells in acquired aplastic anemia. A single record per CDR3 protein comes from TCRdb applying MiXCR to the reads. The repertoire includes around 250,000 distinct CDR3 sequences, 50% to 70% of them detected once, and around 7.6% sits in the top ten. Input material: sorted CD4+, CD8+, or CD8+CD57+ T cells (not recorded which) from PBMCs. Every receptor here comes from a human donor with severe aplastic anemia or a healthy control (not recorded which). The CDR3 runs from the conserved cysteine through the conserved F or W. Fields, in order: clone size, D gene, V gene, J gene, CDR3 protein, CDR3 DNA. The D gene is left open where the match is weak. The size entry is marked missing in some rows and otherwise reads once, few, many or a size class.

clone size: few; D gene: NA; V gene: TRBV7-6; J gene: TRBJ2-7; CDR3 protein: CASSLQGTEQYF; CDR3 DNA: TGTGCCAGCAGCTTGCAGGGCACCGAGCAGTACTTC
clone size: NA; D gene: TRBD1; V gene: TRBV10-3; J gene: TRBJ2-5; CDR3 protein: CAIRATGGETQYF; CDR3 DNA: TGTGCCATCAGGGCGACAGGGGGAGAGACCCAGTACTTC
clone size: many; D gene: NA; V gene: TRBV12-5; J gene: TRBJ1-2; CDR3 protein: CASGLVNRPNYGYTF; CDR3 DNA: TGTGCTAGTGGTTTGGTAAATCGACCTAACTATGGCTACACCTTC
clone size: NA; D gene: NA; V gene: TRBV12-3/TRBV12-4; J gene: TRBJ1-2; CDR3 protein: CASSSFTDQANYGYTF; CDR3 DNA: TGTGCCAGCAGTTCCTTCACAGACCAAGCTAACTATGGCTACACCTTC
clone size: NA; D gene: TRBD2; V gene: TRBV24-1; J gene: TRBJ2-1; CDR3 protein: CATSDPGTSGGPHFF; CDR3 DNA: TGTGCCACCAGTGATCCCGGGACTAGCGGGGGCCCACACTTCTTC
clone size: many; D gene: TRBD1; V gene: TRBV2; J gene: TRBJ1-4; CDR3 protein: CASRRDRDPDRPKLFF; CDR3 DNA: TGTGCCAGCCGCCGGGACAGGGATCCCGACCGACCCAAACTGTTTTTT
clone size: NA; D gene: TRBD1; V gene: TRBV2; J gene: TRBJ1-6; CDR3 protein: CASSRGQGRAPLHF; CDR3 DNA: TGTGCCAGCAGCCGCGGACAGGGACGCGCACCCCTCCACTTT
clone size: many; D gene: NA; V gene: TRBV20-1; J gene: TRBJ1-1; CDR3 protein: CSASSEASGAFF; CDR3 DNA: TGCAGTGCCAGTTCCGAGGCTTCAGGTGCTTTCTTT
clone size: many; D gene: NA; V gene: TRBV28; J gene: TRBJ2-7; CDR3 protein: CASSPPQGLGYEQYF; CDR3 DNA: TGTGCCAGCAGTCCTCCCCAGGGTCTAGGCTACGAGCAGTACTTC
clone size: few; D gene: NA; V gene: TRBV6-4; J gene: TRBJ2-7; CDR3 protein: CASGTLTGFEQYF; CDR3 DNA: TGTGCCAGCGGGACGCTTACAGGGTTCGAGCAGTACTTC
clone size: many; D gene: NA; V gene: TRBV29-1; J gene: TRBJ2-5; CDR3 protein: CSVEAAGDVETQYF; CDR3 DNA: TGCAGCGTTGAGGCGGCAGGGGATGTCGAGACCCAGTACTTC
clone size: NA; D gene: NA; V gene: TRBV2; J gene: TRBJ2-1; CDR3 protein: CASSSGTVVGGEQFF; CDR3 DNA: TGTGCCAGCAGCTCGGGGACGGTTGTGGGAGGTGAGCAGTTCTTC
clone size: NA; D gene: NA; V gene: TRBV10-3; J gene: TRBJ1-2; CDR3 protein: CAISATASGYTF; CDR3 DNA: TGTGCCATCAGTGCCACAGCCTCTGGCTACACCTTC
clone size: NA; D gene: NA; V gene: TRBV5-1; J gene: TRBJ2-2; CDR3 protein: CASSSRRWGPGELFF; CDR3 DNA: TGTGCCAGCAGCTCGCGGCGTTGGGGTCCCGGGGAGCTGTTTTTT
clone size: many; D gene: TRBD1; V gene: TRBV9; J gene: TRBJ1-2; CDR3 protein: CASSVGQGEFDGYTF; CDR3 DNA: TGTGCCAGCAGCGTAGGACAGGGGGAATTCGATGGCTACACCTTC
clone size: few; D gene: NA; V gene: TRBV6-4; J gene: TRBJ2-1; CDR3 protein: CASSDSLEGEQFF; CDR3 DNA: TGTGCCAGCAGTGACAGCCTAGAGGGTGAGCAGTTCTTC
clone size: many; D gene: NA; V gene: TRBV5-6; J gene: TRBJ2-2; CDR3 protein: CASSLGWGNTGELFF; CDR3 DNA: TGTGCCAGCAGCTTGGGTTGGGGGAACACCGGGGAGCTGTTTTTT
clone size: NA; D gene: TRBD2; V gene: TRBV20-1; J gene: TRBJ2-7; CDR3 protein: CSARLRRGISYEQYF; CDR3 DNA: TGCAGTGCTAGGTTAAGGCGGGGGATCTCCTACGAGCAGTACTTC
clone size: NA; D gene: TRBD1; V gene: TRBV7-3; J gene: TRBJ2-2; CDR3 protein: CASSPTGGIGELFF; CDR3 DNA: TGTGCCAGCAGCCCGACAGGGGGGATCGGGGAGCTGTTTTTT
clone size: NA; D gene: TRBD1; V gene: TRBV6-1; J gene: TRBJ1-5; CDR3 protein: CASRDRFNSNQPQHF; CDR3 DNA: TGTGCCAGCAGGGACAGGTTTAATAGCAATCAGCCCCAGCATTTT
clone size: many; D gene: NA; V gene: TRBV12-5; J gene: TRBJ1-2; CDR3 protein: CASGLVRGGYTF; CDR3 DNA: TGTGCTAGTGGTTTGGTCAGGGGCGGCTACACCTTC
clone size: few; D gene: TRBD2; V gene: TRBV5-1; J gene: TRBJ2-7; CDR3 protein: CASSSTTTRAGGTTYEQYF; CDR3 DNA: TGCGCCAGCAGCTCTACCACGACTCGAGCGGGAGGAACCACCTACGAGCAGTACTTC
clone size: many; D gene: NA; V gene: TRBV6-2/TRBV6-3; J gene: TRBJ2-1; CDR3 protein: CASRIRTANEQFF; CDR3 DNA: TGTGCCAGCAGAATTCGGACAGCCAATGAGCAGTTCTTC
clone size: many; D gene: NA; V gene: TRBV20-1; J gene: TRBJ1-4; CDR3 protein: CSARGMGGATNEKLFF; CDR3 DNA: TGCAGTGCTAGGGGTATGGGGGGGGCGACTAATGAAAAACTGTTTTTT
clone size: NA; D gene: NA; V gene: TRBV5-1; J gene: TRBJ2-1; CDR3 protein: CASTTSGTSYNEQFF; CDR3 DNA: TGCGCCAGCACTACTTCCGGGACATCCTACAATGAGCAGTTCTTC
clone size: NA; D gene: NA; V gene: TRBV20-1; J gene: TRBJ2-1; CDR3 protein: CSARVGWNEQFF; CDR3 DNA: TGCAGTGCTAGGGTGGGATGGAATGAGCAGTTCTTC
clone size: few; D gene: NA; V gene: TRBV7-6; J gene: TRBJ2-2; CDR3 protein: CASSYSPTGELFF; CDR3 DNA: TGTGCCAGCAGCTACAGTCCCACCGGGGAGCTGTTTTTT